The 10 T cell receptor beta chains reported below all come from one sample, sequenced in a study of T cell changes during pregnancy in multiple sclerosis. The protocol was immunoSEQ multiplex PCR, while the TCRdb copy is restricted to in-frame clones and leaves out a portion. The data show 19,000 or so clones, around 90% seen once. The specimen comprised CD8+ T cells from peripheral blood mononuclear cells, sampled after pregnancy. The receptor set was obtained from a female donor in good health, enrolled as a control in a pregnancy study.

The chain carries TRBV13 and TRBJ2-3; TRBD2 aligns across 8 bases. This CDR3 is built from 18 residues. Trimming removed 0 bases from V and 0 bases from J; junction bases left unmatched: 8. Per the germline V gene, CDR1 is PRHDT and CDR2 is FYEKMQ (reference sequence). The CDR3 protein is CASSLGAGGHPSTDTQYF. DNA for the CDR3: TGTGCCAGCAGCTTAGGTGCGGGGGGCCATCCTAGCACAGATACGCAGTATTTT.

J is TRBJ1-2 and V is TRBV29-1; the match to TRBD1 covers 9 bases. Germline CDR1 reads SQVTM; CDR2 reads ANQGSEA. V shed 4 bases and J 0 bases; nucleotides not matched to a gene: 0. This CDR3 spans 13 amino acids. DNA for the CDR3: TGCAGCGTTGGGACAGGGGCTAACTATGGCTACACCTTC. Translation gives CSVGTGANYGYTF.

The CDR3 is CASSHVVGGADTQYF. The CDR3 nucleotides read TGCGCCAGCAGCCACGTGGTCGGGGGAGCAGATACGCAGTATTTT. The chain couples TRBV4-3 to TRBJ2-3, with D perhaps TRBD2 (6 bases). The CDR3 length is 15 residues. V lost 3 bases, J lost 4 bases, and 14 bases lay in between. CDR1 is LGHNA, CDR2 YSLEER, per germline.

This clone is a singleton in its sample. V is TRBV4-3 and J is TRBJ1-1; 10 bases agree with TRBD1. The ends lost 0 bases at V and 4 bases at J; junction bases unmatched: 2. Looked up from germline, CDR1 is LGHNA and CDR2 is YSLEER. CDR3 length: 15 residues. The chain's CDR3 is CASSQDRQGATEAFF. Here the CDR3 DNA reads TGCGCCAGCAGCCAAGATAGACAGGGGGCCACTGAAGCTTTCTTT.

The V call is TRBV6-1, the J call TRBJ1-3; no firm D call. V was cut by 2 bases and J by 11 bases, with 22 bases left in between. The CDR3 is 16 amino acids. Per germline, CDR1 MNHNS and CDR2 SASEGT. CDR3 DNA: TGTGCCAGCAGTGAAAGATGGCTTACCGCTGTTATGGCCATATATTTT. Translating gives CASSERWLTAVMAIYF.

The rearrangement joins TRBV28 to TRBJ2-1; the match to TRBD1 covers 8 bases. The CDR3 length is 14 residues. In germline, CDR1 is MDHEN, CDR2 SYDVKM. J lost 9 bases, V lost 2 bases, and 6 bases had no gene match. The CDR3 sequence is CASSLGQGFSEQFF. Here the CDR3 DNA reads TGTGCCAGCAGTTTAGGACAGGGATTCAGTGAGCAGTTCTTC.

V and J are TRBV27 and TRBJ2-5, with TRBD2 matching 15 bases. Looked up from germline, CDR1 is MNHEY and CDR2 is SMNVEV (reference sequence). With V trimmed by 5 bases and J by 5 bases, 6 bases remained unmatched. The CDR3 loop spans 16 amino acids. CDR3 sequence reads: CASSPGTSGGRETQYF. CDR3 coding DNA: TGTGCCAGCAGTCCGGGGACTAGCGGGGGGAGGGAGACCCAGTACTTC.

V gene TRBV7-3 combines with J gene TRBJ2-1; 10 bases fit TRBD2. J lost 1 base, V lost 5 bases, and 2 bases had no gene match. Germline-derived CDR1 and CDR2 are SGHTA and FQGTGA. The CDR3 is made up of 15 amino acids. The CDR3 sequence is CASSPTSGSYNEQFF. The CDR3 region has the DNA TGTGCCAGCAGCCCGACTAGCGGGTCCTACAATGAGCAGTTCTTC.

The V and J genes are TRBV5-6 and TRBJ2-7, with 11 bases identical to TRBD1. Germline CDR1 SGHDT, CDR2 YYEEEE. CDR3 size: 16 residues. V lost 4 bases, J lost 4 bases, and 10 bases stayed unmatched. This CDR3 reads CASSGPDRGRQYEQYF. CDR3 bases: TGTGCCAGCAGCGGTCCGGACAGGGGGCGCCAGTACGAGCAGTACTTC.

The chain joins TRBV15 to TRBJ1-5; D may be TRBD1 (5 bases). There are 16 residues in the CDR3. Trimming cost V 3 bases and J 4 bases, with 16 bases left between them. Germline loops: CDR1 LNHNV, CDR2 YYDKDF (reference sequence). DNA for the CDR3: TGTGCCACCAGCAGGGATTTTGGAGGGACTAATCAGCCCCAGCATTTT. Its protein product is CATSRDFGGTNQPQHF.